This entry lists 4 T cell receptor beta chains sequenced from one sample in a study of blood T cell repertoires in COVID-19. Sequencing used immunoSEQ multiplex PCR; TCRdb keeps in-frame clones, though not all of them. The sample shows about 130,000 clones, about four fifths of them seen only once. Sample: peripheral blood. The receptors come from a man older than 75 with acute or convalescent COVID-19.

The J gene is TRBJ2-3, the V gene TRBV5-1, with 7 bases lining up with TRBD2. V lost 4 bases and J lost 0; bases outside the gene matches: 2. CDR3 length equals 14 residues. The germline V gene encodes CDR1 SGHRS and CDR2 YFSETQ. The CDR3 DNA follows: TGCGCCAGCAGCAATAGCGGGAGCACAGATACGCAGTATTTT. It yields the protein CASSNSGSTDTQYF.

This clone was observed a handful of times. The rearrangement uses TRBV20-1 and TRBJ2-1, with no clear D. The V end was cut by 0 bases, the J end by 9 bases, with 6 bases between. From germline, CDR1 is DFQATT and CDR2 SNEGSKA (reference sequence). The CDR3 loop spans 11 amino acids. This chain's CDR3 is CSARDVSEQFF. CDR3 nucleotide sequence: TGCAGTGCTAGAGATGTCAGTGAGCAGTTCTTC.

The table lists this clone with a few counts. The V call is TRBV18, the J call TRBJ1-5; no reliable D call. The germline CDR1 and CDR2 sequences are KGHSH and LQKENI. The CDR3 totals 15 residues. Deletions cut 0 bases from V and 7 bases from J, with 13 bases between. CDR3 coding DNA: TGTGCCAGCTCACCACCGGGAACGACGGGACAGCCCCAGCATTTT. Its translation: CASSPPGTTGQPQHF.

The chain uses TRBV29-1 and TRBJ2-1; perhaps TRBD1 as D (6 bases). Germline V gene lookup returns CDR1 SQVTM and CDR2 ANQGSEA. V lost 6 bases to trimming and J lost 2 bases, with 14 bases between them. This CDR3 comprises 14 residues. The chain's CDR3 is CSVPHRVAYNEQFF. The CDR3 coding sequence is TGCAGCGTCCCACACAGGGTTGCCTACAATGAGCAGTTCTTC.